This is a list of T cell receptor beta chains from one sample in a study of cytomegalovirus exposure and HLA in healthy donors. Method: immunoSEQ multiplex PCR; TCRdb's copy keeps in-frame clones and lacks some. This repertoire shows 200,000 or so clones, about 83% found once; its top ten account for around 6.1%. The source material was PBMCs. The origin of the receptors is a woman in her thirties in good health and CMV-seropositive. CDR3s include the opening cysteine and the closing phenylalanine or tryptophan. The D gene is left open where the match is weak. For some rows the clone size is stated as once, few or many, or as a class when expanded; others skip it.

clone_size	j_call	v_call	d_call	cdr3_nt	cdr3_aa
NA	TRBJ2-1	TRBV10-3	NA	TGTGCCATCGGAACAGTATACAATGAGCAGTTCTTC	CAIGTVYNEQFF
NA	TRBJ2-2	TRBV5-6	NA	TGTGCCAGCAGCTTGGGTTCTGCCGAGGGCACCGGGGAGCTGTTTTTT	CASSLGSAEGTGELFF
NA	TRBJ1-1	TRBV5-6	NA	TGTGCCAGCAGCGGCCAGGGGCTTTTAAACACTGAAGCTTTCTTT	CASSGQGLLNTEAFF
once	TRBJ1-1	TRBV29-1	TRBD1	TGCAGCGTTGAAGGTTCGGCAGGGGGCGTGAACACTGAAGCTTTCTTT	CSVEGSAGGVNTEAFF
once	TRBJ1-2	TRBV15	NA	TGTGCCACCAGCAGAGATGGCACAGGTAACTATGGCTACACCTTC	CATSRDGTGNYGYTF
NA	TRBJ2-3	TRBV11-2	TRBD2	TGTGCCAGCAGCTTAGGGGTTACTAGCGGGACCACAGATACGCAGTATTTT	CASSLGVTSGTTDTQYF
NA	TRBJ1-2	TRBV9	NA	TGTGCCAGCAGCGTAGGCGGGGGGCCGCGTGGCTACACCTTC	CASSVGGGPRGYTF
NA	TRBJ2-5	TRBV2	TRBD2	TGTGCCAGCAGTCCCCGGGGGAGGGGAGAGACCCAGTACTTC	CASSPRGRGETQYF
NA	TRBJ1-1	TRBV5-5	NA	TGTGCCAGCAGCTTCGGTCCCGATTGGACTGAAGCTTTCTTT	CASSFGPDWTEAFF
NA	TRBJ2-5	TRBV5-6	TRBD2	TGTGCCAGCAGCTTTTTAGCGGGAGGGCCGGAGACCCAGTACTTC	CASSFLAGGPETQYF
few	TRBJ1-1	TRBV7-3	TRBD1	TGTGCCAGCAGGCCACTGGGGACAGGGTCGAACACTGAAGCTTTCTTT	CASRPLGTGSNTEAFF
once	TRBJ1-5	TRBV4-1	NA	TGCGCCAGCAGCCAAGATCGAGGTCAGCCCCAGCATTTT	CASSQDRGQPQHF
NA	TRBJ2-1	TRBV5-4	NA	TGTGCCAGCGGGGCGCAAGGTTACAATGAGCAGTTCTTC	CASGAQGYNEQFF
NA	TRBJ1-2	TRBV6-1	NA	TGTGCCAGCAGTGTTGAGGGCTATGGCTACACCTTC	CASSVEGYGYTF
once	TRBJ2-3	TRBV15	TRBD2	TGTGCCACCAGCGGGACCTTAGCGGGGGCTTTGGGAGGGGCCACAGATACGCAGTATTTT	CATSGTLAGALGGATDTQYF
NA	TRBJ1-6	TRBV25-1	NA	TGTGCCAGCAGTGAGACTGGGCGGAGGTCACCCCTCCACTTT	CASSETGRRSPLHF
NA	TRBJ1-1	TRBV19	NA	TGTGCCAGTAGTGCCGGTTACACTGAAGCTTTCTTT	CASSAGYTEAFF
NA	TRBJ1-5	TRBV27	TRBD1	TGTGCCAGCAGGCCGGACAGGGTTTGGAATAGCAATCAGCCCCAGCATTTT	CASRPDRVWNSNQPQHF
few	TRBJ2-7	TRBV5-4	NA	TGTGCCAGCAGCTTAGCGAGGGCGCCAAGCTCCTACGAGCAGTACTTC	CASSLARAPSSYEQYF
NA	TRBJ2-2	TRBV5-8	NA	TGTGCCAGCAGCCCAAGACTTGGCGGGGAGCTGTTTTTT	CASSPRLGGELFF
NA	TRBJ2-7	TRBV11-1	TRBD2	TGTGCCAGCAGCCCCGTGCCAGCGGGAGCCTACGAGCAGTACTTC	CASSPVPAGAYEQYF
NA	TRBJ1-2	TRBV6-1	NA	TGTGCCAGCAGTATTGGCGCTGAGGATGGCTACACCTTC	CASSIGAEDGYTF
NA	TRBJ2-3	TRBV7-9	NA	TGTGCCAGCAGCGGTCATACAGGTTTCTCAGCTACGCAGTATTTT	CASSGHTGFSATQYF
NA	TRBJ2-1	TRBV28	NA	TGTGCCAGCAGTTTGGGAGGGGGTTATGAGCAGTTCTTC	CASSLGGGYEQFF